These 5 T cell receptor beta chains were sequenced from one sample in a study of blood T cells in healthy people across ages. A sample-barcoded 5' primer and a J-beta primer mix were used in a second PCR of roughly 7 to 11 cycles. MiXCR, run by TCRdb on the 5' RACE reads, gives a single entry per CDR3 protein. Altogether 1.5 million to 2 million distinct CDR3 sequences are present, about two fifths being singletons, with the ten largest covering roughly 23%. The sequenced material came from blood. The receptors come from a human donor in good health.

This chain joins TRBV3-1 and TRBJ2-3; D ambiguous. The V end was cut by 3 bases, the J end by 0 bases, with 10 bases between. Looked up from germline, CDR1 is LGHDT and CDR2 is YNNKEL (reference sequence). The CDR3 consists of 15 residues. CDR3 nucleotide sequence: TGTGCCAGCAGCCAGAGGCTGCGGAGCACAGATACGCAGTATTTT. Translation gives CASSQRLRSTDTQYF.

The rearrangement links TRBV29-1 to TRBJ1-2; tentatively, D is TRBD1 (6 bases). V was cut by 4 bases and J by 2 bases, with 23 bases left in between. CDR3 length equals 17 residues. Germline V gives CDR1 SQVTM, CDR2 ANQGSEA. The chain's CDR3 is CSVVAPGANWANYGYTF. The CDR3 DNA is TGCAGCGTTGTAGCCCCAGGGGCGAATTGGGCCAACTATGGCTACACCTTC.

Regarding this clonotype: Relative to the germline gene, one junction end is altered; a read error may explain this. V is TRBV20-1 and J is TRBJ2-5, with D perhaps matching TRBD1 or TRBD2 (6 bases each). CDR3 length: 12 residues. Germline CDR1 and CDR2: DFQATT and SNEGSKA (reference sequence). CDR3 nucleotide sequence: TGCAGTGCTAGCCGATTCGGGGGCACCCGGTACTTC. Residues: CSASRFGGTRYF.

This clonotype has only a few counts. The chain employs TRBV7-2 and TRBJ2-7; 7 nucleotides align to TRBD2. With 2 bases clipped from V and 2 bases from J, the junction kept 6 bases outside the gene matches. This CDR3 has 15 residues. CDR1 is SGHTA and CDR2 is FQGNSA in the germline V gene. CDR3 amino acids: CASSLWGGLTYEQYF. The CDR3 region has the DNA TGTGCCAGCAGCTTATGGGGGGGACTAACCTACGAGCAGTACTTC.

V usage is TRBV6-1 and J usage is TRBJ1-1; D is perhaps TRBD1 (6 bases). Germline CDR1 and CDR2: MNHNS and SASEGT. V lost 11 bases to trimming and J lost 5 bases, with 18 bases between them. This CDR3 contains 13 residues. CDR3 region: CAGGQGRVTEAFF. The DNA for the CDR3 is TGTGCCGGGGGGCAGGGGAGGGTTACTGAAGCTTTCTTT.